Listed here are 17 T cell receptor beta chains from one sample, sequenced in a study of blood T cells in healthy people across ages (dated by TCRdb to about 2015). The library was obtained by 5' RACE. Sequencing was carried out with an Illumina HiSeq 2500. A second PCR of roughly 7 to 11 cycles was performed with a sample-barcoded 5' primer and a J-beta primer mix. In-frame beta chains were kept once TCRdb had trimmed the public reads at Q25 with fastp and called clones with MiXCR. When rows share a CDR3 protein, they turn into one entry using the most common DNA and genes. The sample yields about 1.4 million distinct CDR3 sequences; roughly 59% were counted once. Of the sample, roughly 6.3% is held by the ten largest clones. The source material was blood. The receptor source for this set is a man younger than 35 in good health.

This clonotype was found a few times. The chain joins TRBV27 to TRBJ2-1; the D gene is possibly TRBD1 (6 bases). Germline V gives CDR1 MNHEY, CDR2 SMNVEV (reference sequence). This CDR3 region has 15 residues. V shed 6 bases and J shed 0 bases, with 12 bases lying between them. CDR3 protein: CASSLGGFSYNEQFF. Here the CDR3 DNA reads TGTGCCAGCAGCTTAGGGGGATTCTCCTACAATGAGCAGTTCTTC.

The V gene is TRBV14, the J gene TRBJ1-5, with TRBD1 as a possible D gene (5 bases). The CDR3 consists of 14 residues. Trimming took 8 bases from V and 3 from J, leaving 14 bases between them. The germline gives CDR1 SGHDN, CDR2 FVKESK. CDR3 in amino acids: CASGPTVPNQPQHF. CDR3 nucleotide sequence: TGTGCCAGCGGCCCGACAGTTCCCAATCAGCCCCAGCATTTT.

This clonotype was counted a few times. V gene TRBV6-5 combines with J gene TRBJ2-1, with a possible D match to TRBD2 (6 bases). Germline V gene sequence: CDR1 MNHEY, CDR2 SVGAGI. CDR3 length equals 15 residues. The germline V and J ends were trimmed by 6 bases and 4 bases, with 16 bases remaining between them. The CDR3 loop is CASSAGTPGYNEQFF. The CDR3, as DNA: TGTGCCAGCAGCGCCGGGACTCCGGGGTACAATGAGCAGTTCTTC.

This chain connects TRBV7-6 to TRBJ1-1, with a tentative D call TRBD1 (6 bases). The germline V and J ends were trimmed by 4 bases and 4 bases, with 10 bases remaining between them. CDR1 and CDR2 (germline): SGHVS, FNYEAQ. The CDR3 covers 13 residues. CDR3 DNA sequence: TGTGCCAGCAGCTCACAGGGACGCACTGAAGCTTTCTTT. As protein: CASSSQGRTEAFF.

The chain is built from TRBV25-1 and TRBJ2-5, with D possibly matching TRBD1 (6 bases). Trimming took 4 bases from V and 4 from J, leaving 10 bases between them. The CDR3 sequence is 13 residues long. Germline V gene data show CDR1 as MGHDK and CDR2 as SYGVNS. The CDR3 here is CASSARGSETQYF. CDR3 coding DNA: TGTGCCAGCAGTGCTAGGGGGTCAGAGACCCAGTACTTC.

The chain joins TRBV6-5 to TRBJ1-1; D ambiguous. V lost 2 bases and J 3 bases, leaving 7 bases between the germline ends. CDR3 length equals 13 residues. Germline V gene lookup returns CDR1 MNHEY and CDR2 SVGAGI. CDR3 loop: CASSYQVDTEAFF. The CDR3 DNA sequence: TGTGCCAGCAGTTACCAGGTTGACACTGAAGCTTTCTTT.

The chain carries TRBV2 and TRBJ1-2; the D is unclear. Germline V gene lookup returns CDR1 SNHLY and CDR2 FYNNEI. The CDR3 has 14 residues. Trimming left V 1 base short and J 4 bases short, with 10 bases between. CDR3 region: CASSEETAIYGYTF. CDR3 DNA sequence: TGTGCCAGCAGTGAAGAGACTGCGATCTATGGCTACACCTTC.

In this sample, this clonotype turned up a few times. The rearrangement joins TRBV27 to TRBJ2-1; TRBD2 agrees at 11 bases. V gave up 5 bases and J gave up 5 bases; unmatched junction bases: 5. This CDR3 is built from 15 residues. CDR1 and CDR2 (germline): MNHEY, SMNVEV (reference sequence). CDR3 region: CASSLSGGGNNEQFF. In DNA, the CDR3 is TGTGCCAGCAGTCTTAGCGGGGGGGGTAACAATGAGCAGTTCTTC.

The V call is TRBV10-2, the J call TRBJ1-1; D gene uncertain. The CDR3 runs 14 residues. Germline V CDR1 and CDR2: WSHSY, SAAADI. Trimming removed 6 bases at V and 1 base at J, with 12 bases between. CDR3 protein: CASREPAGNTEAFF. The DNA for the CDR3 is TGCGCCAGCAGAGAACCCGCTGGGAACACTGAAGCTTTCTTT.

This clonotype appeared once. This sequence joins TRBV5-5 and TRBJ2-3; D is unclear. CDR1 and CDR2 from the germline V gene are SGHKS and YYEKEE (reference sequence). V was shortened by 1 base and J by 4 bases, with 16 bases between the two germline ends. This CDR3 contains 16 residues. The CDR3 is CASSLRSQPEADTQYF. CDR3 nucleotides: TGTGCCAGCAGCTTGAGGTCGCAGCCAGAGGCAGATACGCAGTATTTT.

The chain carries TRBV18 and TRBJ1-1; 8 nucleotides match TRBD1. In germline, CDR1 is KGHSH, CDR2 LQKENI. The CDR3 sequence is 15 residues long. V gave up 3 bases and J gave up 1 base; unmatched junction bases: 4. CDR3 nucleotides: TGTGCCAGCTCACCGACAGGGGAGCCGAACACTGAAGCTTTCTTT. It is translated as CASSPTGEPNTEAFF.

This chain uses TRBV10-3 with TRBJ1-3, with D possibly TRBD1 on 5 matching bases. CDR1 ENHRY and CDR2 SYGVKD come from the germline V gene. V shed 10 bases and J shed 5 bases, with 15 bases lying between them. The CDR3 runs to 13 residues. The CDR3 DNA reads TGTGCCACCTTTAATCAGGGACGAAACACCATATATTTT. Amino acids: CATFNQGRNTIYF.

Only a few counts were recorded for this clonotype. The CDR3 spells CASSPGLALAKNIQYF. Written as DNA, the CDR3 is TGTGCCAGCAGCCCCGGACTAGCTCTAGCCAAAAACATTCAGTACTTC. The chain carries TRBV5-5 and TRBJ2-4; 8 nucleotides line up with TRBD2. Trimming at V came to 4 bases and at J to 0 bases, leaving 6 bases not matched to a gene. The CDR3 loop spans 16 amino acids. Germline CDR1 reads SGHKS; CDR2 reads YYEKEE (reference sequence).

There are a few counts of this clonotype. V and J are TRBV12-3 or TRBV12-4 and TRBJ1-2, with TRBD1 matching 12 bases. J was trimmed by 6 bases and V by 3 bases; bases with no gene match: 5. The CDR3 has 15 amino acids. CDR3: CASSFFGTGGDGYTF. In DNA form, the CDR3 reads TGTGCCAGCAGTTTTTTTGGGACAGGGGGCGATGGCTACACCTTC.

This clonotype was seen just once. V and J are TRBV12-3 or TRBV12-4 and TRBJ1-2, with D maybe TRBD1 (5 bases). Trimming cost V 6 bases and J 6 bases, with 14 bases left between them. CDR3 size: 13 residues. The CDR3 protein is CASRIAGYHGYTF. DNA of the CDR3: TGTGCCAGCAGAATTGCAGGGTACCATGGCTACACCTTC.

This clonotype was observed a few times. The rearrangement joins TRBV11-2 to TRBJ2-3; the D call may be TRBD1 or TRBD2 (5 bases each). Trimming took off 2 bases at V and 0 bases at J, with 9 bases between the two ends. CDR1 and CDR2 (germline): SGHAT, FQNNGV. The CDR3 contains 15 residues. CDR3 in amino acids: CASSLWGRSTDTQYF. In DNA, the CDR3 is TGTGCCAGCAGCTTATGGGGACGAAGCACAGATACGCAGTATTTT.

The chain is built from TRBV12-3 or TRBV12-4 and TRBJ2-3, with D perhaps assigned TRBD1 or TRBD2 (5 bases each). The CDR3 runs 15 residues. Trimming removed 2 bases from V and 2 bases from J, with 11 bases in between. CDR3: CASSLWGSATDTQYF. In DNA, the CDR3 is TGTGCCAGCAGTTTATGGGGGAGCGCCACAGATACGCAGTATTTT.